The 18 T cell receptor beta chains below all came from one sample that was sequenced in a study of T cell repertoires in cytomegalovirus infection. MiXCR was run by TCRdb on the reads, yielding one entry per CDR3 protein. The table has about 920,000 distinct CDR3 sequences, roughly 31% seen once. These receptors have no known antigen. The specimen comprised cultured CD8+ T cells from PBMCs, sampled from culture after CMV antigen stimulation. These receptors originate from a human donor in good health (CMV status not recorded). Some clones in this sample may be carry-over from other donors' samples.

This clonotype occurred a few times. The chain carries TRBV3-1 and TRBJ2-1; possible D gene TRBD2, 5 bases. CDR3 length: 16 residues. Trimming left V 0 bases short and J 7 bases short, with 16 bases between. Per the germline V gene, CDR1 is LGHDT and CDR2 is YNNKEL (reference sequence). The CDR3 nucleotides read TGTGCCAGCAGCCAAGATCCGAGCGGACGTCTAAATGAGCAGTTCTTC. This sequence encodes CASSQDPSGRLNEQFF.

V and J are TRBV6-5 and TRBJ2-7; TRBD2 agrees at 9 bases. Trimming removed 1 base from V and 6 bases from J; junction bases left unmatched: 13. The CDR3 is 17 amino acids. The V gene's germline CDR1 is MNHEY and CDR2 SVGAGI. CDR3 sequence reads: CASSYFPRRGGLGEQYF. The CDR3 coding sequence is TGTGCCAGCAGTTACTTTCCCAGGCGGGGGGGCCTCGGCGAGCAGTACTTC.

The chain links TRBV7-2 to TRBJ2-1; no clear D gene. With 1 base removed from V and 8 bases from J, the gap between germline ends came to 6 bases. Germline CDR1 reads SGHTA; CDR2 reads FQGNSA. The CDR3 has 12 residues. This CDR3 is CASSLGWDEQFF. CDR3 DNA sequence: TGTGCCAGCAGCTTAGGGTGGGATGAGCAGTTCTTC.

The chain combines TRBV14 with TRBJ2-2; tentatively, D is TRBD2 (5 bases). Per germline, CDR1 SGHDN and CDR2 FVKESK. The germline V and J ends were trimmed by 5 bases and 1 base, with 11 bases remaining between them. The CDR3 contains 15 residues. CDR3 nucleotide sequence: TGTGCCAGCAGCTTCGCGGGTTGGAACACCGGGGAGCTGTTTTTT. It specifies CASSFAGWNTGELFF.

This clonotype was recorded once. V gene TRBV24-1 combines with J gene TRBJ2-5; unclear D gene. The CDR3 length is 13 residues. Trimming pared 0 bases from V and 6 bases from J, leaving 7 bases between. Germline V gives CDR1 KGHDR, CDR2 SFDVKD. This CDR3 is CATSDLGEQTQYF. The DNA for the CDR3 is TGTGCCACCAGTGATTTGGGCGAACAGACCCAGTACTTC.

This clonotype has only a few counts. This chain joins TRBV6-1 and TRBJ1-1, with D maybe TRBD1 (5 bases). The CDR3 has 15 amino acids. V was pared by 6 bases and J by 4 bases, with 18 bases between. Germline lookup yields CDR1 MNHNS and CDR2 SASEGT. This CDR3 is CASRILDGGVTEAFF. The CDR3 nucleotides read TGTGCCAGCAGGATTCTGGACGGGGGGGTCACTGAAGCTTTCTTT.

The rearrangement joins TRBV5-1 to TRBJ2-1; tentatively, D is TRBD2 (5 bases). The CDR3 loop spans 14 amino acids. Trimming shortened V by 0 bases and J by 7 bases, and 11 bases separated the two germline ends. CDR1 SGHRS and CDR2 YFSETQ come from the germline V gene. CDR3 in amino acids: CASSLGWESNEQFF. In DNA form, the CDR3 reads TGCGCCAGCAGCTTGGGATGGGAGTCGAATGAGCAGTTCTTC.

There are a few counts of this clonotype. The V gene is TRBV6-6, the J gene TRBJ1-5; D gene unclear. The V gene's germline CDR1 is MNHNY and CDR2 SVGAGI (reference sequence). Trimming removed 4 bases at V and 6 bases at J, with 16 bases between. The CDR3 length is 15 residues. The CDR3 spells CASSSGTLGGQPQHF. CDR3 sequence (DNA): TGTGCCAGCAGTTCGGGCACCTTGGGAGGTCAGCCCCAGCATTTT.

This clonotype was seen a few times. V gene TRBV6-5 combines with J gene TRBJ2-1, with 12 bases fitting TRBD2. CDR1 is MNHEY, CDR2 SVGAGI, per germline. This CDR3 region has 18 residues. V dropped 0 bases and J dropped 9; count of bases not matched to a gene: 12. CDR3 residues: CASSYSMWESSGGGEQFF. DNA for the CDR3: TGTGCCAGCAGTTACTCGATGTGGGAGTCTAGCGGGGGGGGTGAGCAGTTCTTC.

This clonotype came up a few times. The chain couples TRBV7-9 to TRBJ1-2, with TRBD1 identical over 8 bases. Germline V gives CDR1 SEHNR, CDR2 FQNEAQ (reference sequence). The ends lost 6 bases at V and 4 bases at J; junction bases unmatched: 10. This CDR3 contains 15 residues. The CDR3 protein is CASSQTGGFGYGYTF. The CDR3 DNA is TGTGCCAGCAGTCAAACAGGGGGATTTGGCTATGGCTACACCTTC.

Turning to this clonotype: A much larger clone differs by one base, so this may be a read error. The V and J genes are TRBV7-8 and TRBJ1-1; D is uncertain. Germline values: CDR1 SGHVS, CDR2 FQNEAQ. The CDR3 contains 14 residues. Trimming removed 8 bases at V and 6 bases at J, with 19 bases between. CDR3 sequence (DNA): TGTGCCAGCTGCCCCCTTGATCTGAGCCCTGAAGCTTTCTTT. It yields the protein CASCPLDLSPEAFF.

This clonotype has just a few counts. The chain carries TRBV7-8 and TRBJ2-2; no definite D call. The CDR3 runs to 16 residues. Deletions cut 4 bases from V and 5 bases from J, with 17 bases between. Germline V lookup: CDR1 SGHVS, CDR2 FQNEAQ. The CDR3, as DNA: TGTGCCAGCAGCTCCCTCGGTAGCCCCCGGACCGGGGAGCTGTTTTTT. It encodes CASSSLGSPRTGELFF.

This chain connects TRBV29-1 to TRBJ1-1; TRBD1 might be the D (5 bases). CDR1 and CDR2 (germline): SQVTM, ANQGSEA. V gave up 6 bases and J gave up 3 bases, with 23 bases separating them. This CDR3 region has 16 residues. In DNA, the CDR3 is TGCAGCGTGTCTAGGGGCTGGACCTCCCCCGACACTGAAGCTTTCTTT. This gives the protein CSVSRGWTSPDTEAFF.

This clonotype occurred a few times. The chain employs TRBV7-9 and TRBJ1-1; D unresolved. This CDR3 spans 15 amino acids. The V and J ends lost 1 base and 6 bases respectively, with 15 bases between them. CDR1 and CDR2 from the germline V gene are SEHNR and FQNEAQ (reference sequence). CDR3 sequence: CASSLGSVATPEAFF. The CDR3 bases are TGTGCCAGCAGCTTAGGGTCTGTGGCTACCCCTGAAGCTTTCTTT. Drawing the rest from reference TRBV7-9 and TRBJ1-1, the complete variable domain is DTGVSQNPRHKITKRGQNVTFRCDPISEHNRLYWYRQTLGQGPEFLTYFQNEAQLEKSRLLSDRFSAERPKGSFSTLEIQRTEQGDSAMYLCASSLGSVATPEAFFGQGTRLTVV.

For the CDR3, the DNA is TGTGCCAGTAGTAGCCAAACTAGGGATACGCAGTATTTT. This translates into CASSSQTRDTQYF. The rearrangement joins TRBV19 to TRBJ2-3; perhaps TRBD2 as D (5 bases). The CDR3 spans 13 residues. Germline V gene sequence: CDR1 LNHDA, CDR2 SQIVND (reference sequence). The ends were cut back, 4 bases at V and 6 bases at J, with 11 bases in the middle. Drawing the rest from reference TRBV19 and TRBJ2-3, the complete variable domain is DGGITQSPKYLFRKEGQNVTLSCEQNLNHDAMYWYRQDPGQGLRLIYYSQIVNDFQKGDIAEGYSVSREKKESFPLTVTSAQKNPTAFYLCASSSQTRDTQYFGPGTRLTVL.

The sample holds a few counts of this clonotype. V and J are TRBV5-4 and TRBJ1-4; D is uncertain. Germline CDR1 and CDR2: SGHNT and YYREEE (reference sequence). The CDR3 runs to 16 residues. V lost 0 bases to trimming and J lost 8 bases, with 17 bases between them. CDR3 DNA: TGTGCCAGCAGCTTGGGGTTGGTAGAATGGGGAGAAAAACTGTTTTTT. Its translation is CASSLGLVEWGEKLFF.

In its sample, this clonotype was seen a few times. The gene calls are TRBV6-2 or TRBV6-3 and TRBJ1-1; tentative D call: TRBD1 (5 bases). In germline, CDR1 is MNHEY, CDR2 SVGEGT. The CDR3 runs 14 residues. Trimming removed 2 bases at V and 1 base at J, with 8 bases between. CDR3 loop: CASSYVGGNTEAFF. CDR3 DNA sequence: TGTGCCAGCAGTTACGTTGGGGGGAACACTGAAGCTTTCTTT.

The chain recombines TRBV6-5 with TRBJ2-3; 10 nucleotides agree with TRBD2. The CDR3 loop spans 17 amino acids. Germline V CDR1 and CDR2: MNHEY, SVGAGI. The junction had 7 bases not matched to a gene; V was cut back by 2 bases and J by 2 bases. CDR3 sequence reads: CASSYARTSGLTDTQYF. The CDR3 coding sequence is TGTGCCAGCAGTTACGCCAGGACTAGCGGTCTCACAGATACGCAGTATTTT.